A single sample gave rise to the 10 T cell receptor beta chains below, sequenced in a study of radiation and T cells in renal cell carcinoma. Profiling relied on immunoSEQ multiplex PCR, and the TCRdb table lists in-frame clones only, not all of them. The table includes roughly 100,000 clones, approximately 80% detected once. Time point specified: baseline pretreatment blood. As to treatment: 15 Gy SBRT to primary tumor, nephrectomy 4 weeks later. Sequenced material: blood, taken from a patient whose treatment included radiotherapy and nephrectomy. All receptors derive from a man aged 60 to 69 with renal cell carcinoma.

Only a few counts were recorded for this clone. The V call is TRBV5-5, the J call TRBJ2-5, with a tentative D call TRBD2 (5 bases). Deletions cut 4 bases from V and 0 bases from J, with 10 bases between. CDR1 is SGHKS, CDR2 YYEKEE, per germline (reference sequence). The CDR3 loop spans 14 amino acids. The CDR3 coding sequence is TGTGCCAGCAGCGTTACTAGTTACCAAGAGACCCAGTACTTC. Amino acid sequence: CASSVTSYQETQYF.

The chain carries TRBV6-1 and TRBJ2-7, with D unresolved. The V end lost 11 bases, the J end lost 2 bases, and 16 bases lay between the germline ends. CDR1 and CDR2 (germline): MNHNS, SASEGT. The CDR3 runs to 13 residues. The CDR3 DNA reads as TGTGCCGCCGGACGGCCGGCCACCTACGAGCAGTACTTC. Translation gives CAAGRPATYEQYF.

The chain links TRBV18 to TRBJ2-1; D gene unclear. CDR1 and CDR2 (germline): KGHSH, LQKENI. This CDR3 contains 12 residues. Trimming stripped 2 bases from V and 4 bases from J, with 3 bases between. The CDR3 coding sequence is TGTGCCAGCTCACCAGAGTACAATGAGCAGTTCTTC. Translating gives CASSPEYNEQFF.

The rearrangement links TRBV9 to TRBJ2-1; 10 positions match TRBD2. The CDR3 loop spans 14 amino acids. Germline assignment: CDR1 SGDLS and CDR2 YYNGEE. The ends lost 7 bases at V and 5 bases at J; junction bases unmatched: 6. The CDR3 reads CASGGTSVDNEQFF. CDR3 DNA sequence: TGTGCCAGCGGGGGGACTAGCGTCGACAATGAGCAGTTCTTC.

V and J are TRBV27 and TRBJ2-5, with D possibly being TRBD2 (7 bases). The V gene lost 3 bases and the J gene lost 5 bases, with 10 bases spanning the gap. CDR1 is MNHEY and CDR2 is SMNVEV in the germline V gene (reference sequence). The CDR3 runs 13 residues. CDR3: CASSLRGGETQYF. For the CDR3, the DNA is TGTGCCAGCAGTTTGAGGGGGGGGGAGACCCAGTACTTC.

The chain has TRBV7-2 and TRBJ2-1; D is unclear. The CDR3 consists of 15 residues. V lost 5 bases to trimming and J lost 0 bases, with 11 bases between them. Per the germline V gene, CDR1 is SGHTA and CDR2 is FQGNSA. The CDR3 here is CASSISASSYNEQFF. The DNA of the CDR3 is TGTGCCAGCAGCATCTCAGCGAGCTCCTACAATGAGCAGTTCTTC.

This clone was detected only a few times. Written as DNA, the CDR3 is TGTGCCAGCAGCTCCCTAGCGGGGGGGAGCACAGATACGCAGTATTTT. Translating gives CASSSLAGGSTDTQYF. The chain has TRBV5-6 and TRBJ2-3; 12 nucleotides agree with TRBD2. With 3 bases clipped from V and 0 bases from J, the junction kept 2 bases outside the gene matches. The CDR3 extends over 16 amino acids. CDR1 SGHDT and CDR2 YYEEEE come from the germline V gene.

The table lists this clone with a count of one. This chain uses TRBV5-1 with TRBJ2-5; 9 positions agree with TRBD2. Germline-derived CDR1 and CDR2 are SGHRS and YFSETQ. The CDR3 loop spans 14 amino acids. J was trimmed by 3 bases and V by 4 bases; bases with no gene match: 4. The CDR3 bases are TGCGCCAGCAGCACCAGACTAGCGGAAGAGACCCAGTACTTC. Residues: CASSTRLAEETQYF.

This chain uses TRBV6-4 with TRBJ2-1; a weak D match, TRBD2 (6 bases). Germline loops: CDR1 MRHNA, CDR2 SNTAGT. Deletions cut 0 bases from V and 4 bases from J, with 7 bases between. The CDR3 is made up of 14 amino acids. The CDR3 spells CASSDSGLYNEQFF. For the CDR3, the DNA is TGTGCCAGCAGTGACTCGGGACTTTACAATGAGCAGTTCTTC.

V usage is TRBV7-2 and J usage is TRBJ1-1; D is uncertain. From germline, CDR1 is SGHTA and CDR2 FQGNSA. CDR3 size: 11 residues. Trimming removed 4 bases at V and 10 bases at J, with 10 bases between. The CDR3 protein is CASSSRALAFF. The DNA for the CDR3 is TGTGCCAGCAGCTCTAGGGCCCTAGCTTTCTTT.